A single sample gave rise to the 20 T cell receptor beta chains below, sequenced in a study of cytomegalovirus exposure and HLA in healthy donors. The PCR made use of 60 Vbeta and 13 Jbeta primers. Clones were read by immunoSEQ multiplex PCR, and TCRdb kept only the in-frame ones, dropping some. The sample carries approximately 190,000 clones, roughly 73% recorded once. The sample taken for sequencing was PBMCs. Receptors originate from a woman under 40 in good health and CMV-seronegative.

This clone was seen a single time. The rearrangement joins TRBV7-2 to TRBJ1-5, with D perhaps TRBD1 (6 bases). Trimming pared 1 base from V and 9 bases from J, leaving 13 bases between. Germline V CDR1 and CDR2: SGHTA, FQGNSA. The length of the CDR3 is 14 residues. CDR3 loop: CASSLEGGIGPQHF. CDR3 nucleotide sequence: TGTGCCAGCAGCTTAGAGGGGGGGATAGGGCCCCAGCATTTT.

This chain joins TRBV5-6 and TRBJ2-7, with 13 bases aligning to TRBD2. Germline loops: CDR1 SGHDT, CDR2 YYEEEE. Unmatched junction bases numbered 7, after V lost 0 bases and J lost 7 bases. The CDR3 consists of 16 residues. The CDR3 region has the DNA TGTGCCAGCAGCTTGGTCTTCACTAGCGGGAGGGGAGAGCAGTACTTC. Residues: CASSLVFTSGRGEQYF.

This rearrangement joins TRBV19 to TRBJ1-1, with 7 positions matching TRBD1. Trimming cost V 7 bases and J 2 bases; bases outside gene matches: 13. The CDR3 loop spans 16 amino acids. Per the germline V gene, CDR1 is LNHDA and CDR2 is SQIVND (reference sequence). The DNA for the CDR3 is TGTGCCAGTATTTATCACGGGACAGCCTCAAACACTGAAGCTTTCTTT. It specifies CASIYHGTASNTEAFF.

This clone has a handful of counts. V is TRBV6-1 and J is TRBJ1-1; D is unclear. The ends were cut back, 6 bases at V and 1 base at J, with 9 bases in the middle. The length of the CDR3 is 13 residues. In germline, CDR1 is MNHNS, CDR2 SASEGT. CDR3 in amino acids: CASRRTENTEAFF. The CDR3 coding sequence is TGTGCCAGCAGACGGACTGAGAACACTGAAGCTTTCTTT.

The CDR3 spells CASSPGTGGFYGYTF. The CDR3, as DNA: TGTGCCAGCAGCCCTGGGACAGGGGGGTTCTATGGCTACACCTTC. V and J are TRBV5-6 and TRBJ1-2; 11 bases match TRBD1. J gave up 4 bases and V 4 bases, and 6 bases lay outside the gene matches. The CDR3 totals 15 residues. CDR1 SGHDT and CDR2 YYEEEE come from the germline V gene.

This chain joins TRBV11-2 and TRBJ2-7, with TRBD1 identical over 7 bases. From germline, CDR1 is SGHAT and CDR2 FQNNGV. V lost 2 bases and J lost 3; bases outside the gene matches: 7. The CDR3 is made up of 15 amino acids. CDR3 residues: CASSLLFRGCYEQYF. The DNA of the CDR3 is TGTGCCAGCAGCTTACTGTTCAGGGGGTGCTACGAGCAGTACTTC.

V usage is TRBV11-2 and J usage is TRBJ2-1; 10 bases line up with TRBD1. The CDR3 is 17 residues long. The V gene's germline CDR1 is SGHAT and CDR2 FQNNGV. Trimming cost V 6 bases and J 6 bases; bases outside gene matches: 14. CDR3 bases: TGTGCCAGCAGAGGTACCGAGACAGGGGGCAGTAGCAATGAGCAGTTCTTC. Its protein product is CASRGTETGGSSNEQFF.

This rearrangement joins TRBV7-6 to TRBJ1-4; D unresolved. Germline V gene sequence: CDR1 SGHVS, CDR2 FNYEAQ. Trimming cost V 0 bases and J 3 bases, with 17 bases left between them. The CDR3 extends over 18 amino acids. CDR3 region: CASSLAGGLVVSNEKLFF. The CDR3 region has the DNA TGTGCCAGCAGCTTAGCAGGAGGGCTGGTAGTATCTAATGAAAAACTGTTTTTT.

This clone was seen a handful of times. The rearrangement links TRBV15 to TRBJ2-2, with 7 bases lining up with TRBD1. Germline-derived CDR1 and CDR2 are LNHNV and YYDKDF (reference sequence). The CDR3 is 15 residues long. The V segment lost 3 bases and the J segment 4 bases; nucleotides outside the gene matches: 5. CDR3 nucleotide sequence: TGTGCCACCAGCAGCGACAGGGAAGGCACCGGGGAGCTGTTTTTT. Residues: CATSSDREGTGELFF.

V and J are TRBV9 and TRBJ2-3; 9 positions agree with TRBD2. The V gene's germline CDR1 is SGDLS and CDR2 YYNGEE. V gave up 0 bases and J gave up 5 bases; unmatched junction bases: 7. The CDR3 extends over 16 amino acids. The DNA for the CDR3 is TGTGCCAGCAGCGTAGTTCCTAGCGGGAATGGAGATACGCAGTATTTT. Amino acid sequence: CASSVVPSGNGDTQYF.

The rearrangement joins TRBV7-6 to TRBJ2-7, with a tentative D call TRBD2 (6 bases). CDR3 length equals 16 residues. V lost 4 bases and J 2 bases, leaving 18 bases between the germline ends. CDR1 and CDR2 from the germline V gene are SGHVS and FNYEAQ. CDR3 region: CASSSGRKDGTYEQYF. The CDR3 nucleotides read TGTGCCAGCAGCTCAGGGAGGAAGGACGGCACCTACGAGCAGTACTTC.

The genes are TRBV13 and TRBJ2-3, with 7 bases lining up with TRBD2. Germline CDR1 reads PRHDT; CDR2 reads FYEKMQ (reference sequence). This CDR3 comprises 14 residues. Trimming removed 7 bases from V and 0 bases from J; junction bases left unmatched: 4. CDR3 residues: CASKRDLSTDTQYF. CDR3 bases: TGTGCCAGCAAGCGGGACCTTAGCACAGATACGCAGTATTTT. Supplemented by reference TRBV13 and TRBJ2-3, the full variable domain reads AAGVIQSPRHLIKEKRETATLKCYPIPRHDTVYWYQQGPGQDPQFLISFYEKMQSDKGSIPDRFSAQQFSDYHSELNMSSLELGDSALYFCASKRDLSTDTQYFGPGTRLTVL.

The chain links TRBV9 to TRBJ1-1; 8 bases fit TRBD1. This CDR3 comprises 17 residues. From germline, CDR1 is SGDLS and CDR2 YYNGEE. J lost 0 bases, V lost 0 bases, and 7 bases had no gene match. The CDR3 coding sequence is TGTGCCAGCAGCGTAGGGGCAGGGGGCCCCGTGAACACTGAAGCTTTCTTT. Its protein product is CASSVGAGGPVNTEAFF. Filled out from reference TRBV9 and TRBJ1-1, the complete variable domain reads DSGVTQTPKHLITATGQRVTLRCSPRSGDLSVYWYQQSLDQGLQFLIQYYNGEERAKGNILERFSAQQFPDLHSELNLSSLELGDSALYFCASSVGAGGPVNTEAFFGQGTRLTVV.

This chain uses TRBV6-5 with TRBJ1-1; D perhaps matches TRBD1 (5 bases). Germline CDR1 MNHEY, CDR2 SVGAGI. The CDR3 contains 11 residues. Trimming stripped 5 bases from V and 8 bases from J, with 9 bases between. This CDR3 reads CASSRDSEAFF. In DNA, the CDR3 is TGTGCCAGCAGTCGAGACAGCGAAGCTTTCTTT.

V gene TRBV5-6 combines with J gene TRBJ1-3; D remains ambiguous. Germline V gives CDR1 SGHDT, CDR2 YYEEEE. The CDR3 is 18 residues long. Trimming left V 0 bases short and J 2 bases short, with 18 bases between. In DNA form, the CDR3 reads TGTGCCAGCAGCTTGGTATTACGGAGAGGGAGCACTGGAAACACCATATATTTT. Encoded protein: CASSLVLRRGSTGNTIYF.

Here the CDR3 reads CASSLSSGYNGYTF. The CDR3 nucleotides read TGTGCCAGCAGTTTATCCTCAGGGTATAACGGCTACACCTTC. The V and J genes are TRBV27 and TRBJ1-2; TRBD1 might be the D (5 bases). Germline CDR1 and CDR2: MNHEY and SMNVEV (reference sequence). The CDR3 extends over 14 amino acids. Trimming took 0 bases from V and 8 from J, leaving 13 bases between them.

The J gene is TRBJ2-5, the V gene TRBV6-1, with 7 bases that match TRBD1. The J call may be wrong; the DNA end is better matched by TRBJ2-7. This CDR3 contains 14 residues. Looked up from germline, CDR1 is MNHNS and CDR2 is SASEGT. CDR3 in amino acids: CASSEPDRAHEQYF. CDR3 DNA: TGTGCCAGCAGTGAACCTGACAGGGCCCACGAGCAGTACTTC.

The chain joins TRBV4-2 to TRBJ2-7; 9 bases agree with TRBD2. The CDR3 sequence is 14 residues long. The junction had 7 bases not matched to a gene; V was cut back by 4 bases and J by 6 bases. Germline-derived CDR1 and CDR2 are LGHNA and YNFKEQ. The CDR3 DNA reads TGTGCCAGCAGCCTTTCCGGGACTAGCTCCGAGCAGTACTTC. Translation gives CASSLSGTSSEQYF.

The gene calls are TRBV20-1 and TRBJ2-1, with D tentatively TRBD1 (6 bases). The CDR3 is made up of 11 amino acids. The germline V and J ends were trimmed by 0 bases and 10 bases, with 7 bases remaining between them. In germline, CDR1 is DFQATT, CDR2 SNEGSKA (reference sequence). CDR3 in amino acids: CSAREGAEQFF. In DNA form, the CDR3 reads TGCAGTGCTAGAGAGGGGGCGGAGCAGTTCTTC.

The chain couples TRBV4-1 to TRBJ2-7, with D perhaps TRBD2 (5 bases). V gave up 3 bases and J gave up 3 bases, with 9 bases separating them. Germline-derived CDR1 and CDR2 are MGHRA and YSYEKL. The CDR3 is 13 amino acids. The CDR3 reads CASSQSGGYEQYF. The CDR3 nucleotides are TGCGCCAGCAGCCAGAGCGGCGGCTACGAGCAGTACTTC.